Detailed here is one T cell receptor (beta chain). Antigen unknown. CDR1 and CDR2 (germline): SGHNT, YYREEE (reference sequence). The V gene lost 4 bases and the J gene lost 6 bases, with 13 bases spanning the gap. CDR3 size: 13 residues. This entry comes from a study of T cells after yellow fever vaccination. Study conclusions and caveats: Although most clonotypes did not, a small share appeared in both CD4 and CD8 compartments.

TCRdb analysed the 5' RACE reads with MiXCR anew, one entry per CDR3 protein. Of some 300,000 distinct CDR3 sequences listed, about 3.5% are singletons. J is TRBJ1-2 and V is TRBV5-4, with D uncertain. The receptor's source is a man between 18 and 29 years old who received the YFV17D yellow fever vaccine. The material sequenced was PBMCs, taken on the day of the yellow fever booster vaccination. The CDR3 DNA follows: TGTGCCAGCAGCCCTTATGGCCTGGATGGCTACACCTTC. Translating gives CASSPYGLDGYTF. Drawing the rest from reference TRBV5-4 and TRBJ1-2, the complete variable domain is ETGVTQSPTHLIKTRGQQVTLRCSSQSGHNTVSWYQQALGQGPQFIFQYYREEENGRGNFPPRFSGLQFPNYSSELNVNALELDDSALYLCASSPYGLDGYTFGSGTRLTVV.